Below are 21 T cell receptor beta chains sequenced from a single sample in a study of shared clonotypes between healthy human individuals. The repertoire was sequenced with immunoSEQ multiplex PCR; TCRdb's copy has only in-frame clones and lacks some. Among some 240,000 clones listed, over 50% were seen once. Sequencing input: memory CD4+ T cells sorted from blood. Documented subset: CD45RA-negative fraction. The receptors were sampled from a man under 40 in good health.

This clone turned up a few times. This chain joins TRBV2 and TRBJ1-1; 8 nucleotides match TRBD1. V lost 8 bases, J lost 7 bases, and 15 bases stayed unmatched. The CDR3 covers 15 residues. The germline V gene encodes CDR1 SNHLY and CDR2 FYNNEI. The CDR3: CASGPQQGELGEAFF. The CDR3 DNA sequence: TGTGCCAGCGGACCACAACAGGGGGAGTTGGGTGAAGCTTTCTTT.

J is TRBJ2-7 and V is TRBV7-6; the match to TRBD1 covers 11 bases. The CDR3 has 14 residues. V was pared by 5 bases and J by 4 bases, with 4 bases of the junction left unmatched. Germline CDR1 and CDR2: SGHVS and FNYEAQ. The CDR3 DNA is TGTGCCAGCAGCCGGACAGGGGGCGCGTACGAGCAGTACTTC. Amino acids: CASSRTGGAYEQYF.

The chain has TRBV28 and TRBJ1-1; TRBD1 might be the D (6 bases). Germline V gene lookup returns CDR1 MDHEN and CDR2 SYDVKM. The CDR3 covers 17 residues. V shed 3 bases and J shed 1 base, with 18 bases lying between them. The CDR3 DNA sequence: TGTGCCAGCAGTTTGCTAGGGGGAGTGAGGGCGAACACTGAAGCTTTCTTT. Protein product: CASSLLGGVRANTEAFF.

V is TRBV6-6 and J is TRBJ2-2; D is unclear. V was trimmed by 8 bases and J by 4 bases, leaving 14 bases between them. CDR1 and CDR2 (germline): MNHNY, SVGAGI (reference sequence). The CDR3 runs 14 residues. Here the CDR3 reads CASRQSVFTGELFF. The CDR3 coding sequence is TGTGCCAGCCGTCAGTCGGTATTCACCGGGGAGCTGTTTTTT.

The chain couples TRBV10-3 to TRBJ1-1; D is unclear. This CDR3 comprises 15 residues. The V gene's germline CDR1 is ENHRY and CDR2 SYGVKD. V was clipped by 2 bases and J by 1 base, with 11 bases between them. CDR3 residues: CAISELEGTNTEAFF. CDR3 in DNA: TGTGCCATCAGTGAGCTGGAGGGCACGAACACTGAAGCTTTCTTT.

The chain couples TRBV19 to TRBJ2-2, with TRBD2 identical over 9 bases. The CDR3 contains 17 residues. The V gene's germline CDR1 is LNHDA and CDR2 SQIVND (reference sequence). V lost 2 bases, J lost 1 base, and 5 bases stayed unmatched. The CDR3 DNA is TGTGCCAGTAGTATAATTGGGACTAGCATGAACACCGGGGAGCTGTTTTTT. Protein sequence: CASSIIGTSMNTGELFF.

Only a few counts were recorded for this clone. The rearrangement joins TRBV7-9 to TRBJ1-4; a possible D gene is TRBD1 (6 bases). The germline V gene encodes CDR1 SEHNR and CDR2 FQNEAQ (reference sequence). Trimming pared 8 bases from V and 8 bases from J, leaving 9 bases between. The CDR3 sequence is 11 residues long. CDR3 in amino acids: CASWGREKLFF. The CDR3 DNA reads TGTGCCAGCTGGGGGCGAGAAAAACTGTTTTTT. Variable domain in full (rest from reference TRBV7-9 and TRBJ1-4): DTGVSQNPRHKITKRGQNVTFRCDPISEHNRLYWYRQTLGQGPEFLTYFQNEAQLEKSRLLSDRFSAERPKGSFSTLEIQRTEQGDSAMYLCASWGREKLFFGSGTQLSVL.

This clone is a singleton in its sample. J is TRBJ1-1 and V is TRBV6-5; D perhaps matches TRBD1 (6 bases). Germline CDR1 is MNHEY and CDR2 is SVGAGI. CDR3 length: 15 residues. V was trimmed by 5 bases and J by 3 bases, leaving 16 bases between them. The DNA for the CDR3 is TGTGCCAGCAGTCGAGAGGGGGGGCGCGACACTGAAGCTTTCTTT. The encoded protein is CASSREGGRDTEAFF.

This clone was detected a few times. The chain recombines TRBV28 with TRBJ1-2; D might be TRBD1 (5 bases). Germline CDR1 reads MDHEN; CDR2 reads SYDVKM. V dropped 6 bases and J dropped 6 bases, with 17 bases sitting between them. This CDR3 has 14 amino acids. The CDR3 is CASSPGAGVDGYTF. In DNA form, the CDR3 reads TGTGCCAGCAGCCCCGGGGCAGGAGTCGATGGCTACACCTTC.

This clone was counted between two and nine times. The genes are TRBV6-5 and TRBJ2-1, with D perhaps TRBD2 (6 bases). V shed 5 bases and J shed 8 bases, with 16 bases lying between them. There are 14 residues in the CDR3. Per the germline V gene, CDR1 is MNHEY and CDR2 is SVGAGI. CDR3 nucleotides: TGTGCCAGCAGTCCCAGACTAGTTTCGGATGAGCAGTTCTTC. Translation gives CASSPRLVSDEQFF.

Turning to this clone: It is unclear where the CDR3 begins or ends on the DNA, so no DNA is shown, and the CDR3 is as TCRdb lists it. The chain recombines TRBV13 with TRBJ2-3; the DNA was not used to check the table's D call, TRBD2. Germline CDR1 is PRHDT and CDR2 is FYEKMQ (reference sequence). Counting both end residues, the CDR3 totals 13 amino acids. The CDR3 sequence is CASSSSDSDRQYF.

The V gene is TRBV9, the J gene TRBJ2-2; no definite D call. CDR1 is SGDLS and CDR2 is YYNGEE in the germline V gene. Trimming cost V 4 bases and J 6 bases, with 13 bases left between them. CDR3 length: 14 amino acids. The CDR3 DNA reads TGTGCCAGCAGCCCCTTGGGGTTGGCCGGGGAGCTGTTTTTT. Its translation: CASSPLGLAGELFF.

The gene calls are TRBV28 and TRBJ1-2, with TRBD1 matching over 7 bases. V was clipped by 5 bases and J by 6 bases; unmatched bases: 15. CDR3 length equals 16 residues. CDR1 and CDR2 (germline): MDHEN, SYDVKM. CDR3: CASSPLGQEVKDGYTF. As DNA, the CDR3 is TGTGCCAGCAGTCCACTAGGACAGGAGGTTAAGGATGGCTACACCTTC.

V is TRBV29-1 and J is TRBJ2-5; D perhaps matches TRBD2 (6 bases). Germline CDR1 reads SQVTM; CDR2 reads ANQGSEA. This CDR3 has 14 residues. The ends were cut back, 7 bases at V and 7 bases at J, with 22 bases in the middle. CDR3 residues: CSAGSGLSAGTQYF. In DNA form, the CDR3 reads TGCAGCGCCGGGTCAGGACTATCGGCGGGGACCCAGTACTTC.

The J gene is TRBJ2-5, the V gene TRBV7-7; D not resolved. V was shortened by 5 bases and J by 1 base, with 11 bases between the two germline ends. The CDR3 totals 14 residues. The germline V gene encodes CDR1 SSHAT and CDR2 FNYEAQ (reference sequence). Here the CDR3 DNA reads TGTGCCAGCAGCCTGCCCGGCCTCCAAGAGACCCAGTACTTC. This codes for CASSLPGLQETQYF.

The chain employs TRBV7-3 and TRBJ2-1, with 10 bases identical to TRBD2. The germline V gene has CDR1 SGHTA and CDR2 FQGTGA. The ends lost 5 bases at V and 8 bases at J; junction bases unmatched: 9. The length of the CDR3 is 15 residues. CDR3 nucleotides: TGTGCCAGCAGCCCACAGACTAGCGGGTGGGATGAGCAGTTCTTC. Its protein product is CASSPQTSGWDEQFF. The full variable domain, its missing parts supplied by reference TRBV7-3 and TRBJ2-1, is GAGVSQTPSNKVTEKGKYVELRCDPISGHTALYWYRQSLGQGPEFLIYFQGTGAADDSGLPNDRFFAVRPEGSVSTLKIQRTERGDSAVYLCASSPQTSGWDEQFFGPGTRLTVL.

The V and J genes are TRBV7-9 and TRBJ2-4; TRBD2 matches at 7 bases. The length of the CDR3 is 15 residues. The germline gives CDR1 SEHNR, CDR2 FQNEAQ (reference sequence). V was pared by 5 bases and J by 9 bases, with 13 bases of the junction left unmatched. DNA of the CDR3: TGTGCCAGCAGCCCAATGGCGGGAGTAAAGAGCATTCAGTACTTC. It translates to CASSPMAGVKSIQYF.

With regard to this clone: The junction departs from the called germline gene at one end, perhaps through a read error. The rearrangement uses TRBV5-4 and TRBJ1-2; D is perhaps TRBD1 (5 bases). CDR3 length: 13 amino acids. Germline CDR1 SGHNT, CDR2 YYREEE (reference sequence). The CDR3: CASSRGSKYGYTF. For the CDR3, the DNA is TGTGCCAGCAGCAGGGGTTCTAAGTATGGCTACACCTTC. Complete variable domain (other parts from reference TRBV5-4 and TRBJ1-2): ETGVTQSPTHLIKTRGQQVTLRCSSQSGHNTVSWYQQALGQGPQFIFQYYREEENGRGNFPPRFSGLQFPNYSSELNVNALELDDSALYLCASSRGSKYGYTFGSGTRLTVV.

The chain has TRBV28 and TRBJ1-5; D possibly corresponds to TRBD1 (5 bases). The germline V gene encodes CDR1 MDHEN and CDR2 SYDVKM. Trimming left V 8 bases short and J 4 bases short, with 15 bases between. The CDR3 sequence is 14 residues long. The CDR3 DNA is TGTGCCAGCGTCCCGGGTGGGACTAATCAGCCCCAGCATTTT. As protein: CASVPGGTNQPQHF.

The sample holds a few counts of this clone. The sample contains more than one DNA sequence encoding this CDR3. The chain carries TRBV19 and TRBJ1-5; D is uncertain. The V end was cut by 5 bases, the J end by 3 bases, with 11 bases between. Germline V gives CDR1 LNHDA, CDR2 SQIVND (reference sequence). CDR3 length: 14 amino acids. The CDR3 region is CASSPTGINQPQHF. Written as DNA, the CDR3 is TGTGCCAGTAGTCCAACCGGGATCAATCAGCCCCAGCATTTT. The full variable domain, its missing parts supplied by reference TRBV19 and TRBJ1-5, is DGGITQSPKYLFRKEGQNVTLSCEQNLNHDAMYWYRQDPGQGLRLIYYSQIVNDFQKGDIAEGYSVSREKKESFPLTVTSAQKNPTAFYLCASSPTGINQPQHFGDGTRLSIL.

This chain links TRBV19 with TRBJ1-5; 7 nucleotides align to TRBD1. With 5 bases clipped from V and 1 base from J, the junction kept 8 bases outside the gene matches. CDR1 is LNHDA, CDR2 SQIVND, per germline (reference sequence). There are 16 residues in the CDR3. The chain's CDR3 is CASSRQGGASNQPQHF. The CDR3 nucleotides read TGTGCCAGTAGTCGTCAGGGGGGCGCGAGCAATCAGCCCCAGCATTTT.